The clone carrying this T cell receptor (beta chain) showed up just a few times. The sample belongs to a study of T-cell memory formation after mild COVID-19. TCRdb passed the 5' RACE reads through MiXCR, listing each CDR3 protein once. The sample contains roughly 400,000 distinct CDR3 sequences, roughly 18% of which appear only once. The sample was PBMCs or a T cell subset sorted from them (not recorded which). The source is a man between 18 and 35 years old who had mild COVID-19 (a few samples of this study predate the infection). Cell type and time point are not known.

This chain's CDR3 is CASSFGGSSGNTIYF. CDR3 DNA: TGTGCCAGCAGTTTCGGCGGCTCCTCTGGAAACACCATATATTTT. The genes are TRBV6-5 and TRBJ1-3; D unclear. V was trimmed by 4 bases and J by 0 bases, leaving 10 bases between them. This CDR3 is 15 amino acids long. From germline, CDR1 is MNHEY and CDR2 SVGAGI.